One and the same sample provided the 21 T cell receptor beta chains below, sequenced in a study of T cell repertoires in cytomegalovirus infection. Antigens of these TCRs are unknown. TCRdb redid the calling of the reads with MiXCR, one entry per CDR3 protein. The sample contains some 350,000 distinct CDR3 sequences, nearly 35% of which appear only once. The starting material was cultured PBMCs, obtained from culture after CMV antigen stimulation. These TCRs come from a human donor in good health (CMV status not recorded). Some clones in this sample may be carry-over from other donors' samples.

The table lists this clonotype with a few counts. V and J are TRBV28 and TRBJ2-1, with a possible D match to TRBD2 (6 bases). The V gene lost 5 bases and the J gene lost 3 bases, with 14 bases spanning the gap. The CDR3 length is 15 residues. Germline V CDR1 and CDR2: MDHEN, SYDVKM. The CDR3 region has the DNA TGTGCCAGCAGTCGTCCGGGAGCAGACTACAATGAGCAGTTCTTC. This codes for CASSRPGADYNEQFF. The full variable domain, rest sourced from reference TRBV28 and TRBJ2-1, is DVKVTQSSRYLVKRTGEKVFLECVQDMDHENMFWYRQDPGLGLRLIYFSYDVKMKEKGDIPEGYSVSREKKERFSLILESASTNQTSMYLCASSRPGADYNEQFFGPGTRLTVL.

This chain joins TRBV6-1 and TRBJ2-7, with TRBD2 matching over 15 bases. The CDR3 spans 15 residues. V dropped 7 bases and J dropped 4; count of bases not matched to a gene: 5. Per the germline V gene, CDR1 is MNHNS and CDR2 is SASEGT. CDR3 in DNA: TGTGCCAGCACCGAAGGACTAGCGGGAGGGTACGAGCAGTACGTC. It codes for CASTEGLAGGYEQYV.

This chain's CDR3 is CASGLDIRDTGELFF. DNA of the CDR3: TGTGCTAGTGGTTTGGACATCAGGGACACCGGGGAGCTGTTTTTT. This rearrangement joins TRBV12-5 to TRBJ2-2, with TRBD1 as a possible D gene (5 bases). The CDR3 length is 15 residues. V shed 1 base and J shed 3 bases, with 9 bases lying between them. Per the germline V gene, CDR1 is LGHNT and CDR2 is FRNRAP.

This clonotype was observed a handful of times. V is TRBV7-9 and J is TRBJ2-4; the match to TRBD1 covers 8 bases. Germline V gives CDR1 SEHNR, CDR2 FQNEAQ (reference sequence). Trimming at V came to 4 bases and at J to 7 bases, leaving 6 bases not matched to a gene. The CDR3 covers 14 residues. The CDR3 protein is CASSSGQGRNIQYF. CDR3 bases: TGTGCCAGCAGCTCCGGACAGGGTCGGAACATTCAGTACTTC.

V is TRBV28 and J is TRBJ2-3, with 10 positions matching TRBD2. Germline V gene data show CDR1 as MDHEN and CDR2 as SYDVKM. This CDR3 comprises 15 residues. The ends lost 5 bases at V and 5 bases at J; junction bases unmatched: 7. The CDR3 loop is CASSPAGGLQDTQYF. The CDR3 nucleotides are TGTGCCAGCAGTCCAGCGGGAGGGCTGCAAGATACGCAGTATTTT.

V gene TRBV18 combines with J gene TRBJ1-2; D call uncertain. The germline V and J ends were trimmed by 1 base and 1 base, with 13 bases remaining between them. Germline CDR1 reads KGHSH; CDR2 reads LQKENI. This CDR3 has 16 residues. In DNA, the CDR3 is TGTGCCAGCTCACCACGGCAAGAGACACGTAACTATGGCTACACCTTC. Amino acid sequence: CASSPRQETRNYGYTF.

The gene calls are TRBV30 and TRBJ2-1; 9 bases map to TRBD2. Per the germline V gene, CDR1 is GTSNPN and CDR2 is SVGIG (reference sequence). The CDR3 has 14 residues. V was pared by 2 bases and J by 5 bases, with 4 bases of the junction left unmatched. The CDR3 bases are TGTGCCTGGAGTATCGCTAGCGGGAACAATGAGCAGTTCTTC. Translated: CAWSIASGNNEQFF.

V gene TRBV7-1 combines with J gene TRBJ2-4; TRBD1 matches 10 bases. TRBV7-1 is an open reading frame whose function is uncertain. V dropped 5 bases and J dropped 0; count of bases not matched to a gene: 4. The CDR3 totals 16 residues. Here the CDR3 DNA reads TGTGCCAGCAGCCCAGGGACAGGGGCAGCCAAAAACATTCAGTACTTC. Translating it yields CASSPGTGAAKNIQYF.

The chain carries TRBV20-1 and TRBJ2-3; 9 positions match TRBD2. Germline values: CDR1 DFQATT, CDR2 SNEGSKA (reference sequence). Trimming removed 0 bases from V and 2 bases from J; junction bases left unmatched: 3. The CDR3 is 15 residues long. This CDR3 reads CSAREVAGATDTQYF. CDR3 bases: TGCAGTGCTAGAGAAGTAGCGGGGGCCACAGATACGCAGTATTTT.

This clonotype was counted only a few times. CDR3 loop: CASSPPWGVSEKLFF. DNA of the CDR3: TGTGCCAGCAGCCCCCCGTGGGGGGTTAGTGAAAAACTGTTTTTT. The chain employs TRBV28 and TRBJ1-4; possible D gene TRBD1, 5 bases. This CDR3 has 15 amino acids. The germline CDR1 and CDR2 sequences are MDHEN and SYDVKM. Trimming stripped 6 bases from V and 7 bases from J, with 18 bases between.

This clonotype occurred many times. V usage is TRBV12-3 or TRBV12-4 and J usage is TRBJ2-7, with a tentative D call TRBD1 (7 bases). Trimming removed 5 bases at V and 5 bases at J, with 13 bases between. The CDR3 length is 13 residues. For the CDR3, the DNA is TGTGCCAGCAGTGCAGGGGGGTTAGACGAGCAGTACGTC. Protein sequence: CASSAGGLDEQYV.

The V call is TRBV18, the J call TRBJ2-3; 9 bases match TRBD2. CDR3 length: 15 amino acids. CDR1 is KGHSH and CDR2 is LQKENI in the germline V gene. V trimming: 1 base; J trimming: 6 bases; junction bases outside the gene matches: 5. The DNA for the CDR3 is TGTGCCAGCTCACCACTAGCGGGAGATGTGGATACGCAGTATTTT. The encoded protein is CASSPLAGDVDTQYF.

This clonotype has a handful of counts. This chain links TRBV7-2 with TRBJ2-1, with 8 bases matching TRBD1. V shed 3 bases and J 8 bases; nucleotides not matched to a gene: 6. Germline V gene data show CDR1 as SGHTA and CDR2 as FQGNSA. This CDR3 has 14 amino acids. The CDR3 nucleotides read TGTGCCAGCAGCTTGGCAGGGGGCTTTGATGAGCAGTTCTTC. Encoded protein: CASSLAGGFDEQFF. Full variable domain (rest looked up from reference TRBV7-2 and TRBJ2-1): GAGVSQSPSNKVTEKGKDVELRCDPISGHTALYWYRQSLGQGLEFLIYFQGNSAPDKSGLPSDRFSAERTGGSVSTLTIQRTQQEDSAVYLCASSLAGGFDEQFFGPGTRLTVL.

The rearrangement links TRBV28 to TRBJ2-7; D is possibly TRBD1 (6 bases). This CDR3 comprises 14 residues. Trimming shortened V by 9 bases and J by 1 base, and 16 bases separated the two germline ends. Germline V gene data show CDR1 as MDHEN and CDR2 as SYDVKM. The CDR3 nucleotides are TGTGCCAGTAACCCTGGCAGGGGATCCTACGAGCAGTACTTC. Translated, it gives CASNPGRGSYEQYF.

The J gene is TRBJ2-1, the V gene TRBV12-3 or TRBV12-4; 7 bases map to TRBD2. This CDR3 has 15 amino acids. Losses at the gene ends were 10 bases for V and 0 bases for J; bases not matched to a gene: 9. This CDR3 is CATSSAGSSYNEQFF. The CDR3 bases are TGTGCCACCTCGTCAGCGGGAAGCTCCTACAATGAGCAGTTCTTC.

This clonotype was counted a few times. The chain joins TRBV7-9 to TRBJ2-5; weak D call: TRBD2 (6 bases). V was trimmed by 5 bases and J by 9 bases, leaving 19 bases between them. Germline-derived CDR1 and CDR2 are SEHNR and FQNEAQ (reference sequence). CDR3 length: 14 amino acids. CDR3 DNA: TGTGCCAGCAGCCTCGGGGGAGGACCATCGGCCCAGTACTTC. Protein sequence: CASSLGGGPSAQYF. The variable domain in full, with the rest retrieved from reference TRBV7-9 and TRBJ2-5, is DTGVSQNPRHKITKRGQNVTFRCDPISEHNRLYWYRQTLGQGPEFLTYFQNEAQLEKSRLLSDRFSAERPKGSFSTLEIQRTEQGDSAMYLCASSLGGGPSAQYFGPGTRLLVL.

The gene calls are TRBV12-3 or TRBV12-4 and TRBJ1-3; D is ambiguous. Deletions cut 5 bases from V and 4 bases from J, with 18 bases between. This CDR3 has 16 residues. In DNA, the CDR3 is TGTGCCAGCAGTCCCATAGGAGCCCAATTCGGAAACACCATATATTTT. Protein: CASSPIGAQFGNTIYF.

The chain is built from TRBV10-3 and TRBJ2-7; 9 nucleotides align to TRBD1. CDR3 size: 14 residues. From germline, CDR1 is ENHRY and CDR2 SYGVKD. V was pared by 7 bases and J by 5 bases, with 9 bases of the junction left unmatched. The CDR3 reads CAITPGTGNNEQYF. DNA for the CDR3: TGTGCCATCACCCCAGGGACAGGGAACAACGAGCAGTACTTC.

This rearrangement joins TRBV20-1 to TRBJ1-1; D is unclear. Germline lookup yields CDR1 DFQATT and CDR2 SNEGSKA (reference sequence). The germline V and J ends were trimmed by 1 base and 0 bases, with 9 bases remaining between them. CDR3 length: 14 residues. CDR3 sequence: CSARAGGMNTEAFF. CDR3 nucleotide sequence: TGCAGTGCTAGAGCCGGCGGGATGAACACTGAAGCTTTCTTT.

The chain is built from TRBV24-1 and TRBJ2-2, with D possibly called TRBD1 or TRBD2 (5 bases each). The V gene lost 10 bases and the J gene lost 0 bases, with 14 bases spanning the gap. Germline V gives CDR1 KGHDR, CDR2 SFDVKD. The CDR3 runs 15 residues. CDR3: CATGAGTANTGELFF. The CDR3 nucleotides are TGTGCCACGGGAGCCGGGACGGCGAACACCGGGGAGCTGTTTTTT.

The chain is built from TRBV6-2 or TRBV6-3 and TRBJ2-5, with a possible D match to TRBD2 (5 bases). Between the trimmed V and J ends, which lost 2 bases and 3 bases, there was a span of 16 bases. The CDR3 runs 16 residues. The germline gives CDR1 MNHEY, CDR2 SVGEGT. The CDR3: CASSYPFPKEEETQYF. The DNA for the CDR3 is TGTGCCAGCAGTTACCCCTTCCCTAAGGAGGAAGAGACCCAGTACTTC.